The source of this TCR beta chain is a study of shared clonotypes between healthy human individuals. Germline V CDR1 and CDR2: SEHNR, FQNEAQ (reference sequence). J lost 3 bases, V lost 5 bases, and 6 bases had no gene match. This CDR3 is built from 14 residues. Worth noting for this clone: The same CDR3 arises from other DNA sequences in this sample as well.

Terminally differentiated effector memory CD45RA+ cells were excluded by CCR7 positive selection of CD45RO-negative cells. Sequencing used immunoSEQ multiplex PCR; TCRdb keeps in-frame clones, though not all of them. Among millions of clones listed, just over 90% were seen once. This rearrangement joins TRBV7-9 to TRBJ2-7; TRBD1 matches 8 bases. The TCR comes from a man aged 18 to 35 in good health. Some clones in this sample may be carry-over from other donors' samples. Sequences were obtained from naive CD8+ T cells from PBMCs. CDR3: CASSPGQVNYEQYF. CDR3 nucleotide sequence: TGTGCCAGCAGCCCGGGACAGGTGAACTACGAGCAGTACTTC.